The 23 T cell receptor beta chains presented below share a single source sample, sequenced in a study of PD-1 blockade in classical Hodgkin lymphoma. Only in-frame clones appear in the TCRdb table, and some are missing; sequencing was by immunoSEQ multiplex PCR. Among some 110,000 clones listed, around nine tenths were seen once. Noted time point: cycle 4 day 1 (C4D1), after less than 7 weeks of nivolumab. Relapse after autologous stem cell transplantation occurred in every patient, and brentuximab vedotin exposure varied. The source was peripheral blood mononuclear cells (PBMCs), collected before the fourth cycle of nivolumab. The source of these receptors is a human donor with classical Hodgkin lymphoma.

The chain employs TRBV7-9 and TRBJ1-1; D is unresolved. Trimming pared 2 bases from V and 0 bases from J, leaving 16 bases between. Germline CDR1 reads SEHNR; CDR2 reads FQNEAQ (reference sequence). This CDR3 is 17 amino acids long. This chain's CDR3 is CASSLSSQTRVNTEAFF. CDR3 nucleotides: TGTGCCAGCAGCTTATCGTCGCAGACACGGGTGAACACTGAAGCTTTCTTT.

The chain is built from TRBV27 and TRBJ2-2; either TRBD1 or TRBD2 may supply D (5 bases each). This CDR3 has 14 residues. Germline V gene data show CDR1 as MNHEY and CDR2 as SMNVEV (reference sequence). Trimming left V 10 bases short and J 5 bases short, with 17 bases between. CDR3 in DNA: TGTGCCACAAGGAACTTAGGGGAGACCGGGGAGCTGTTTTTT. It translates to CATRNLGETGELFF.

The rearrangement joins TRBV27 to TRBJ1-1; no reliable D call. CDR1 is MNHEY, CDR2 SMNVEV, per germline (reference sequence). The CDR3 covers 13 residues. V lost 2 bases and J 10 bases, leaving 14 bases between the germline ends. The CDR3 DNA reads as TGTGCCAGCAGTTTACAGACCGGCGGAGTAGCTTTCTTT. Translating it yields CASSLQTGGVAFF.

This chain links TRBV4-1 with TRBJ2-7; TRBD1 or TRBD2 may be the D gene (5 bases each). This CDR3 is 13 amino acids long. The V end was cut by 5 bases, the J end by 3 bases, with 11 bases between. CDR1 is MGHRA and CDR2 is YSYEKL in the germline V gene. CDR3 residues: CASSRDAYYEQYF. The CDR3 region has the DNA TGCGCCAGCAGCAGGGACGCTTACTACGAGCAGTACTTC.

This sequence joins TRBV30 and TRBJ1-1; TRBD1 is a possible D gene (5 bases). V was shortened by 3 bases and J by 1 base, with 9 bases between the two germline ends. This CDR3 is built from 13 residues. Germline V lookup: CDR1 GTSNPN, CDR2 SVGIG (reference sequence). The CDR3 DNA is TGTGCCTGGAGGGGGCTCAAGAACACTGAAGCTTTCTTT. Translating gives CAWRGLKNTEAFF.

The CDR3 coding sequence is TGTGCCAGTCACCGGGACCCCTCCGGCTACACCTTC. It is translated as CASHRDPSGYTF. V usage is TRBV28 and J usage is TRBJ1-2; tentatively, D is TRBD1 (5 bases). Germline V gene sequence: CDR1 MDHEN, CDR2 SYDVKM. The CDR3 is 12 amino acids. V gave up 9 bases and J gave up 8 bases, with 16 bases separating them.

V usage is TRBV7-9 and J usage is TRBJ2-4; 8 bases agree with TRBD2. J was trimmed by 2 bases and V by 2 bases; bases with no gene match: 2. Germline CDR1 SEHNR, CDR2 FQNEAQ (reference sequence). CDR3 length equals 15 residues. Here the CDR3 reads CASSLPGGTKNIQYF. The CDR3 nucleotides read TGTGCCAGCAGCTTACCGGGGGGGACCAAAAACATTCAGTACTTC. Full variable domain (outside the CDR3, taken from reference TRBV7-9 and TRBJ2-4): DTGVSQNPRHKITKRGQNVTFRCDPISEHNRLYWYRQTLGQGPEFLTYFQNEAQLEKSRLLSDRFSAERPKGSFSTLEIQRTEQGDSAMYLCASSLPGGTKNIQYFGAGTRLSVL.

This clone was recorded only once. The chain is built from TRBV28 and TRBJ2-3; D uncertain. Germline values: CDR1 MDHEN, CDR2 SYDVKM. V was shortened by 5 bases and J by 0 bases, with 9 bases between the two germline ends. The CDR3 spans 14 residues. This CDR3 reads CASSGLPSTDTQYF. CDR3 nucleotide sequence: TGTGCCAGCAGTGGCTTACCGAGCACAGATACGCAGTATTTT. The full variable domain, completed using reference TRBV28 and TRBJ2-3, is DVKVTQSSRYLVKRTGEKVFLECVQDMDHENMFWYRQDPGLGLRLIYFSYDVKMKEKGDIPEGYSVSREKKERFSLILESASTNQTSMYLCASSGLPSTDTQYFGPGTRLTVL.

The CDR3 sequence: CASSRDRDTSTDTQYF. Written as DNA, the CDR3 is TGTGCCAGCAGCAGGGATCGGGACACAAGCACAGATACGCAGTATTTT. This chain uses TRBV7-9 with TRBJ2-3, with a weak D call TRBD1 (6 bases). V was clipped by 5 bases and J by 0 bases, with 15 bases between them. Per germline, CDR1 SEHNR and CDR2 FQNEAQ (reference sequence). The CDR3 is 16 amino acids.

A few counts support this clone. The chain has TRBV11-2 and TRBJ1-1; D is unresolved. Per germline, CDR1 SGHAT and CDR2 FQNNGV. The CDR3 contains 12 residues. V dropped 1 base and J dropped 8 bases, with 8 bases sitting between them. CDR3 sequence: CASSLVAEEAFF. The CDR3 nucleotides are TGTGCCAGCAGCTTAGTGGCGGAAGAAGCTTTCTTT.

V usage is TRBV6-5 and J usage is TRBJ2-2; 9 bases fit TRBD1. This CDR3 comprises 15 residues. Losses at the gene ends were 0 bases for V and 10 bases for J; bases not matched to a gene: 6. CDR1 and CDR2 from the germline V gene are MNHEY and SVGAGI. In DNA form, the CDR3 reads TGTGCCAGCAGTTACTCGGGGACAGGGCTATTGGAGCTGTTTTTT. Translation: CASSYSGTGLLELFF.

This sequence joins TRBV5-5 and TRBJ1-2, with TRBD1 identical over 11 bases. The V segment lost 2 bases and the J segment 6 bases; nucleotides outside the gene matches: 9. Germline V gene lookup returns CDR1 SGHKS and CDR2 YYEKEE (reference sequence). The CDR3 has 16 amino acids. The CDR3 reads CASSLVSDRGRDGYTF. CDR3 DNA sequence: TGTGCCAGCAGCTTAGTGTCGGACAGGGGGCGAGATGGCTACACCTTC.

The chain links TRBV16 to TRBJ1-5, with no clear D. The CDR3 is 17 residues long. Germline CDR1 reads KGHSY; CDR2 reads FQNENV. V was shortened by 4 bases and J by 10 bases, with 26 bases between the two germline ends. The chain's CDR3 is CASSPVTGLKNRSPQHF. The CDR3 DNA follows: TGTGCCAGCAGCCCCGTAACGGGCCTCAAAAACCGATCTCCCCAGCATTTT.

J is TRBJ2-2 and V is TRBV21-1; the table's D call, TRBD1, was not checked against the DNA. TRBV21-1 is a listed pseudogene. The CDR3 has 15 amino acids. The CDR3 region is CALKGNRVATGELFF. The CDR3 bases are TGTGCCCTCAAGGGGAACAGGGTGGCCACCGGGGAGCTGTTTTTT.

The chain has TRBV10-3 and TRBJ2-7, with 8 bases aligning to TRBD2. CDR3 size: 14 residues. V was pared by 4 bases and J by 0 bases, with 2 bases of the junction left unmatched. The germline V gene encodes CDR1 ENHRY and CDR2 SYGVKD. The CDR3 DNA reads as TGTGCCATCAGTGCAAGCGGGAGCTCCTACGAGCAGTACTTC. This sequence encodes CAISASGSSYEQYF.

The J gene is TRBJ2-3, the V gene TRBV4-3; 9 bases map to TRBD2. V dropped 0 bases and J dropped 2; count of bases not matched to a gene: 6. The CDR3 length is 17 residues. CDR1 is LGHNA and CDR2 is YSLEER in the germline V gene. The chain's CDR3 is CASSQETSGLSTDTQYF. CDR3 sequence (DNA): TGCGCCAGCAGCCAAGAGACTAGCGGTCTTTCCACAGATACGCAGTATTTT.

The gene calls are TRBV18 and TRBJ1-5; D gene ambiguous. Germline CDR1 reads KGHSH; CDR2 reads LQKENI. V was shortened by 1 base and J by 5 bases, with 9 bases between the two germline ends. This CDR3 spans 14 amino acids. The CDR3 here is CASSPHPKYQPQHF. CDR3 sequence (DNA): TGTGCCAGCTCACCACACCCCAAATATCAGCCCCAGCATTTT.

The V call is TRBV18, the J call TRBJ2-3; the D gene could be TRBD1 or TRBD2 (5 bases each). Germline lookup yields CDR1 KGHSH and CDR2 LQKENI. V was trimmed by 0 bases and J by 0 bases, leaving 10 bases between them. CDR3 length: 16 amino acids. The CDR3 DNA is TGTGCCAGCTCACCACCGGGGCGGGCAAGCACAGATACGCAGTATTTT. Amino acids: CASSPPGRASTDTQYF.

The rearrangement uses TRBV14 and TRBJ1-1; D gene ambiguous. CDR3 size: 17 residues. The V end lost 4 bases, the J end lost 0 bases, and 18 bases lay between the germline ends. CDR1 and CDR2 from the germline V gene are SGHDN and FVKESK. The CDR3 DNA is TGTGCCAGCAGCCCAAGTCGGTTCGAGGCGCTGAACACTGAAGCTTTCTTT. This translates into CASSPSRFEALNTEAFF.

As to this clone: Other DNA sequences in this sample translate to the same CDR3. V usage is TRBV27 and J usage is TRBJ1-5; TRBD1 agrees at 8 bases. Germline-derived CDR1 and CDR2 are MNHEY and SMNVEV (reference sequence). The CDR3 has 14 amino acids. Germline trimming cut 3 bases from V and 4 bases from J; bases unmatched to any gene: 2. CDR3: CASSFGQGNQPQHF. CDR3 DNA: TGTGCCAGCAGTTTTGGACAGGGAAATCAGCCCCAGCATTTT.

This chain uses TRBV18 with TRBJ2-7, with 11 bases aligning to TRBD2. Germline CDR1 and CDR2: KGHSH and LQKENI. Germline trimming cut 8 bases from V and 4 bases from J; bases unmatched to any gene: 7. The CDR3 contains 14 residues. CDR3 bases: TGTGCCAGCACCGATCTAGCGGGAGGTTACGAGCAGTACTTC. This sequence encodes CASTDLAGGYEQYF. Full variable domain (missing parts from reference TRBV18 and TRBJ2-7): NAGVMQNPRHLVRRRGQEARLRCSPMKGHSHVYWYRQLPEEGLKFMVYLQKENIIDESGMPKERFSAEFPKEGPSILRIQQVVRGDSAAYFCASTDLAGGYEQYFGPGTRLTVT.

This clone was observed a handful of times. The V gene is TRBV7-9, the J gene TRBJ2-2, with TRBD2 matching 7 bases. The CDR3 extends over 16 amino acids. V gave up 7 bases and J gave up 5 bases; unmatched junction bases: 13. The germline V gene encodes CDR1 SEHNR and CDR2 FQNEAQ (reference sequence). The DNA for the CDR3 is TGTGCCAGCATACGGGGGGAAAATCTGGGAACCGGGGAGCTGTTTTTT. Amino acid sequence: CASIRGENLGTGELFF.

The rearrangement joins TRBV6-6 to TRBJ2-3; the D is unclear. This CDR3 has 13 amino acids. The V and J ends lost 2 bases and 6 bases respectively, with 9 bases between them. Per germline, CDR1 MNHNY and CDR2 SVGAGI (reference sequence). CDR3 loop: CASSYPSRDTQYF. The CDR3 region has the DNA TGTGCCAGCAGTTACCCGTCAAGGGATACGCAGTATTTT.